Listed here are 10 T cell receptor beta chains from one sample, sequenced in a study of T cells after yellow fever vaccination. TCRdb analysed the 5' RACE reads with MiXCR anew, one entry per CDR3 protein. The sample has under 700,000 distinct CDR3 sequences, 17% seen once. The sample was PBMCs, taken 5 days after the first yellow fever vaccination. The receptors here all came from a man aged 18 to 35 who received the YFV17D yellow fever vaccine.

This clonotype came up a few times. The rearrangement uses TRBV5-1 and TRBJ2-7, with 9 bases that match TRBD1. The V gene's germline CDR1 is SGHRS and CDR2 YFSETQ. The CDR3 has 13 residues. V shed 5 bases, J shed 6 bases, and the junction held 6 bases outside the gene matches. DNA of the CDR3: TGCGCCAGCAGGAGGGACAGGGAGGGCGAGCAGTACTTC. Its protein is CASRRDREGEQYF.

The V gene is TRBV19, the J gene TRBJ1-2; maybe TRBD1 (5 bases). Per germline, CDR1 LNHDA and CDR2 SQIVND (reference sequence). This CDR3 has 14 residues. V was cut by 3 bases and J by 3 bases, with 11 bases left in between. The CDR3 protein is CASSIIPGDYGYTF. CDR3 sequence (DNA): TGTGCCAGTAGTATTATTCCGGGGGACTATGGCTACACCTTC.

The rearrangement uses TRBV7-2 and TRBJ1-1; D remains ambiguous. The V end was cut by 5 bases, the J end by 5 bases, with 15 bases between. Germline loops: CDR1 SGHTA, CDR2 FQGNSA. The CDR3 is 14 residues long. For the CDR3, the DNA is TGTGCCAGCAGCCCTCGCGGTGGAAGTACTGAAGCTTTCTTT. Its translation: CASSPRGGSTEAFF.

The chain uses TRBV7-6 and TRBJ2-2, with TRBD1 matching 8 bases. V shed 4 bases, J shed 0 bases, and the junction held 10 bases outside the gene matches. The CDR3 has 18 residues. Germline CDR1 SGHVS, CDR2 FNYEAQ. The CDR3 reads CASSSFRLDRANTGELFF. The CDR3 coding sequence is TGTGCCAGCAGCTCGTTCCGTTTGGACAGGGCGAACACCGGGGAGCTGTTTTTT.

This clonotype was counted a few times. The rearrangement uses TRBV6-2 or TRBV6-3 and TRBJ2-6, with D possibly TRBD1 on 5 matching bases. The CDR3 is 17 residues long. The germline V gene encodes CDR1 MNHEY and CDR2 SVGEGT. V was shortened by 8 bases and J by 5 bases, with 22 bases between the two germline ends. This chain's CDR3 is CASGLGPGPRRANVLTF. The DNA for the CDR3 is TGTGCCAGCGGTTTGGGGCCAGGGCCTAGGAGGGCCAACGTCCTGACTTTC.

The V gene is TRBV5-4, the J gene TRBJ2-7, with 7 bases aligning to TRBD1. The CDR3 consists of 15 residues. CDR1 is SGHNT and CDR2 is YYREEE in the germline V gene (reference sequence). V was pared by 4 bases and J by 6 bases, with 13 bases of the junction left unmatched. CDR3 in amino acids: CASSRIDREEGEQYF. For the CDR3, the DNA is TGTGCCAGCAGCCGAATCGACAGGGAAGAGGGCGAGCAGTACTTC.

This clonotype was seen a few times. V usage is TRBV9 and J usage is TRBJ2-1; the match to TRBD1 covers 10 bases. V lost 4 bases to trimming and J lost 4 bases; unmatched junction nucleotides: 8. The CDR3 has 16 amino acids. Germline V lookup: CDR1 SGDLS, CDR2 YYNGEE. CDR3 amino acids: CASSRKTGGLYNEQFF. The CDR3 region has the DNA TGTGCCAGCAGCCGAAAGACAGGGGGCCTTTACAATGAGCAGTTCTTC.

The chain employs TRBV29-1 and TRBJ1-1; D gene uncertain. The CDR3 is made up of 11 amino acids. Looked up from germline, CDR1 is SQVTM and CDR2 is ANQGSEA. V was shortened by 6 bases and J by 7 bases, with 12 bases between the two germline ends. DNA for the CDR3: TGCAGCGTCCCCGGGTGGTATGAAGCTTTCTTT. Residues: CSVPGWYEAFF.

The V call is TRBV6-2 or TRBV6-3, the J call TRBJ2-1; no reliable D call. CDR3 length: 13 residues. Trimming removed 3 bases from V and 4 bases from J, with 7 bases in between. Germline V gene sequence: CDR1 MNHEY, CDR2 SVGEGT. Written as DNA, the CDR3 is TGTGCCAGCAGTTATGAGGTATACAATGAGCAGTTCTTC. It yields the protein CASSYEVYNEQFF.

The genes are TRBV4-3 and TRBJ2-3; perhaps TRBD2 as D (6 bases). Germline CDR1 is LGHNA and CDR2 is YSLEER. The CDR3 runs 16 residues. The germline V and J ends were trimmed by 0 bases and 6 bases, with 16 bases remaining between them. Here the CDR3 DNA reads TGCGCCAGCAGCCAAGATGTCGGACTACAGCCGGATACGCAGTATTTT. Translation: CASSQDVGLQPDTQYF.